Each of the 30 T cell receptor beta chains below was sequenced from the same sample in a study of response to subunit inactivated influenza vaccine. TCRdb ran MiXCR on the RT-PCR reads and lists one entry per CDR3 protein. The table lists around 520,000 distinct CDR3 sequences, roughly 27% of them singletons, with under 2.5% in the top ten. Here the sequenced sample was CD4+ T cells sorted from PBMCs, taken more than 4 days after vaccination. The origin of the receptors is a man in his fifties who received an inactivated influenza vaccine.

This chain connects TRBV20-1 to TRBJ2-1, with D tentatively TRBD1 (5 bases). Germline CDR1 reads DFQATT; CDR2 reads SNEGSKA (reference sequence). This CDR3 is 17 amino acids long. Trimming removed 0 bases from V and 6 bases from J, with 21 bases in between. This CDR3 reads CSARDPMGPSDFNEQFF. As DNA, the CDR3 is TGCAGTGCTAGAGATCCCATGGGGCCCTCAGATTTCAATGAGCAGTTCTTC.

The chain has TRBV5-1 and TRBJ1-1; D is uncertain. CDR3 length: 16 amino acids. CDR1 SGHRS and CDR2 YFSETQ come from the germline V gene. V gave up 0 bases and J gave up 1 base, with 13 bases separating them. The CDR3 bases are TGCGCCAGCAGCTTGGTGGGCGCGGGGAAGAACACTGAAGCTTTCTTT. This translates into CASSLVGAGKNTEAFF.

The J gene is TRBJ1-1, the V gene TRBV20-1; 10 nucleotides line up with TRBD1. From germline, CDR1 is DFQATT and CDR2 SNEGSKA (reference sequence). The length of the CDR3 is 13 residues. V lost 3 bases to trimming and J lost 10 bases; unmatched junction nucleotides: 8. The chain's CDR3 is CSARGDRGNGAFF. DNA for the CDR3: TGCAGTGCTAGGGGGGACAGGGGAAATGGAGCTTTCTTT.

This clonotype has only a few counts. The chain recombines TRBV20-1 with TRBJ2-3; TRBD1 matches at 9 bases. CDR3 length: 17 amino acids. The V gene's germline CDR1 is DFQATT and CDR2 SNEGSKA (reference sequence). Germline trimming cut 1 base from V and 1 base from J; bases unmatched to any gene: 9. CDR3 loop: CSARVVIGQGRTDTQYF. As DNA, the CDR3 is TGCAGTGCTAGAGTTGTCATTGGACAGGGGCGCACAGATACGCAGTATTTT.

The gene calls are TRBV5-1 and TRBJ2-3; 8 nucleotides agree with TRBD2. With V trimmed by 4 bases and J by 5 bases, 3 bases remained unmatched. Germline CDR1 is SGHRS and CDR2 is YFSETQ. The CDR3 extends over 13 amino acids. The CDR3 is CASSLTSVDTQYF. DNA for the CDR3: TGCGCCAGCAGCCTGACTAGCGTAGATACGCAGTATTTT.

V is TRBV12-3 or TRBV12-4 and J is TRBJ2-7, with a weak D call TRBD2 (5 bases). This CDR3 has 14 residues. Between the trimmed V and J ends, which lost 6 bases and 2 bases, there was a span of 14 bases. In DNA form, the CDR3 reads TGTGCCAGCAGAAGGACTGGCCAGGCCTACGAGCAGTACTTC. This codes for CASRRTGQAYEQYF.

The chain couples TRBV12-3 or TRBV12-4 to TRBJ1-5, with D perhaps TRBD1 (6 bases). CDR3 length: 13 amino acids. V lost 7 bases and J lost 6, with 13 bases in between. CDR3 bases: TGTGCCAGCATGGCAGGGGCTACTCAGCCCCAGCATTTT. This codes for CASMAGATQPQHF.

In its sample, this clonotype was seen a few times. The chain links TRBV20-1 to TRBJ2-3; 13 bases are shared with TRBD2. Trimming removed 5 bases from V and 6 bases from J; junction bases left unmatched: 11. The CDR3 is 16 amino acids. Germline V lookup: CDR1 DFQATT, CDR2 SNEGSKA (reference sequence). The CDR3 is CSAERTSGRLRDTQYF. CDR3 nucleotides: TGCAGTGCTGAACGGACTAGCGGGAGACTCCGGGATACGCAGTATTTT.

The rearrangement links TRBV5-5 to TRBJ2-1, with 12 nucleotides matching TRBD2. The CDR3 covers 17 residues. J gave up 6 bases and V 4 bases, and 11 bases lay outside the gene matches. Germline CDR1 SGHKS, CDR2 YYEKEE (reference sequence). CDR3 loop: CASSPRLAGEPFNEQFF. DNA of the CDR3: TGTGCCAGCAGCCCTCGACTAGCGGGAGAGCCCTTCAATGAGCAGTTCTTC. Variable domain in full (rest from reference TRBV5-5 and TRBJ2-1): DAGVTQSPTHLIKTRGQQVTLRCSPISGHKSVSWYQQVLGQGPQFIFQYYEKEERGRGNFPDRFSARQFPNYSSELNVNALLLGDSALYLCASSPRLAGEPFNEQFFGPGTRLTVL.

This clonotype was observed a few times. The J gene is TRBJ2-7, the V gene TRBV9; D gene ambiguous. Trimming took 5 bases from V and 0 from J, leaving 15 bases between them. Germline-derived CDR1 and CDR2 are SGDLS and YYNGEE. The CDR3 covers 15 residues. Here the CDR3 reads CASSRGRKSSYEQYF. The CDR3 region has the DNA TGTGCCAGCAGTAGAGGACGGAAGAGCTCCTACGAGCAGTACTTC.

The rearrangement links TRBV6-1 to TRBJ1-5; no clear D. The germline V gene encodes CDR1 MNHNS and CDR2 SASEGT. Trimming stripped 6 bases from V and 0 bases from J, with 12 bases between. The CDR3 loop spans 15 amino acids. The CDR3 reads CASSLGSFSNQPQHF. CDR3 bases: TGTGCCAGCAGCCTGGGATCATTTAGCAATCAGCCCCAGCATTTT.

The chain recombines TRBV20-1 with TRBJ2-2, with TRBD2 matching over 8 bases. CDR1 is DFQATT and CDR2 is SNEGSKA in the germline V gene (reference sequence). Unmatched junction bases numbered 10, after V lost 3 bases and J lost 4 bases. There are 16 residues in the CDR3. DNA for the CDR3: TGCAGTGCTAGGTATCCCCAGCGGGAGAGCACCGGGGAGCTGTTTTTT. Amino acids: CSARYPQRESTGELFF.

CDR3 sequence: CASSLTRDRGGETQYF. In DNA form, the CDR3 reads TGTGCCAGCAGCTTGACCCGGGACAGGGGGGGAGAGACCCAGTACTTC. This chain connects TRBV7-2 to TRBJ2-5; 11 nucleotides match TRBD1. Germline lookup yields CDR1 SGHTA and CDR2 FQGNSA. The V and J ends lost 3 bases and 4 bases, in that order; junction bases with no gene match: 7. This CDR3 contains 16 residues.

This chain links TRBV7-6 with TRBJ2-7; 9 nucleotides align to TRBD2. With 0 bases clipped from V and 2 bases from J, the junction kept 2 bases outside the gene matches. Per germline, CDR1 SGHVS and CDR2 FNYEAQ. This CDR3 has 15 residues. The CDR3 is CASSLASGSAYEQYF. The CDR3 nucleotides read TGTGCCAGCAGCTTAGCTAGCGGGAGTGCCTACGAGCAGTACTTC.

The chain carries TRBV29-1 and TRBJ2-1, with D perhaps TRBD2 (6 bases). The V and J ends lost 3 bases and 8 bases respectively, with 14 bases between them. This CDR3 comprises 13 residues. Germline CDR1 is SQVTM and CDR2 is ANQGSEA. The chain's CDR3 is CSVDVGGWDEQFF. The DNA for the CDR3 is TGCAGCGTTGACGTCGGGGGATGGGATGAGCAGTTCTTC.

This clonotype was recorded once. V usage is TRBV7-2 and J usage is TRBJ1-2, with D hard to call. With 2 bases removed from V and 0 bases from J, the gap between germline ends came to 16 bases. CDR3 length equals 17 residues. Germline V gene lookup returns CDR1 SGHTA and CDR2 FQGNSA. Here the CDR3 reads CASSLKRVTQANYGYTF. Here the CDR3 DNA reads TGTGCCAGCAGCTTAAAGCGGGTCACTCAAGCTAACTATGGCTACACCTTC. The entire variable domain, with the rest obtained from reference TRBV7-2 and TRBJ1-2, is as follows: GAGVSQSPSNKVTEKGKDVELRCDPISGHTALYWYRQSLGQGLEFLIYFQGNSAPDKSGLPSDRFSAERTGGSVSTLTIQRTQQEDSAVYLCASSLKRVTQANYGYTFGSGTRLTVV.

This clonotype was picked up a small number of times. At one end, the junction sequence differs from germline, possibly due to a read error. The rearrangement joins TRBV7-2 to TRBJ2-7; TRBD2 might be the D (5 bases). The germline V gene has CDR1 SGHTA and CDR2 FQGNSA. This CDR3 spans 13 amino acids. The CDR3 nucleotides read TGCGCCAGCAGCTTGGAGGCGGGCTACGAGCAGTACTTC. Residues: CASSLEAGYEQYF.

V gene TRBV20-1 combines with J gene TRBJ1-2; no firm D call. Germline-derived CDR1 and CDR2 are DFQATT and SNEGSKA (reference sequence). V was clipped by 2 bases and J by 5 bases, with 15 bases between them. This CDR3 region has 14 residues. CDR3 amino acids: CSARMASRGYGYTF. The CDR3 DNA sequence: TGCAGTGCTAGAATGGCCTCCCGCGGGTATGGCTACACCTTC.

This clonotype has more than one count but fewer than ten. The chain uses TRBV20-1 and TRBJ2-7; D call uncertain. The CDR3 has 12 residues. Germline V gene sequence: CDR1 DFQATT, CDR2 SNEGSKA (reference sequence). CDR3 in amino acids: CSAKYSWGEQYF. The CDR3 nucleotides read TGCAGCGCAAAATACTCATGGGGCGAGCAGTACTTC.

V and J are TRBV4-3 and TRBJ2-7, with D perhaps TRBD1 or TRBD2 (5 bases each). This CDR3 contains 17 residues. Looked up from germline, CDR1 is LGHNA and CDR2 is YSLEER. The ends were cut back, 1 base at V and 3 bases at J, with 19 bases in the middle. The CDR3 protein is CASSQAGVRGSFYEQYF. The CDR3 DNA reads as TGCGCCAGCAGCCAAGCTGGGGTGAGGGGTTCCTTCTACGAGCAGTACTTC.

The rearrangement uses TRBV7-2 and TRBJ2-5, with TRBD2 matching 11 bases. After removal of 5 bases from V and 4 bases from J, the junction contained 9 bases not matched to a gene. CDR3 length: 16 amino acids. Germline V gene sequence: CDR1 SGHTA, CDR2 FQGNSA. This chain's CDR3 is CASSAIAGGHRETQYF. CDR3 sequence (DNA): TGTGCCAGCAGCGCAATAGCGGGGGGGCATCGAGAGACCCAGTACTTC.

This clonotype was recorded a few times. The CDR3 coding sequence is TGTGCCAGCAGTTCCCTCAGGGGGCGGAACACTGAAGCTTTCTTT. It yields the protein CASSSLRGRNTEAFF. This chain connects TRBV6-5 to TRBJ1-1, with 8 bases identical to TRBD1. The CDR3 is 15 amino acids. Trimming removed 4 bases from V and 1 base from J; junction bases left unmatched: 5. Germline V CDR1 and CDR2: MNHEY, SVGAGI.

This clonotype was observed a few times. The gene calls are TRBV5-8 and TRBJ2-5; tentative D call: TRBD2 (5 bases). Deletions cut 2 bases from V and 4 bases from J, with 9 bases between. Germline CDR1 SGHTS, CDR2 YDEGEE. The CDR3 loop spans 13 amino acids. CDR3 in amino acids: CASSLRRTETQYF. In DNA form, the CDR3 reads TGTGCCAGCAGCTTACGGAGGACAGAGACCCAGTACTTC. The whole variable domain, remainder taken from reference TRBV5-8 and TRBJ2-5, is EAGVTQSPTHLIKTRGQQATLRCSPISGHTSVYWYQQALGLGLQFLLWYDEGEERNRGNFPPRFSGRQFPNYSSELNVNALELEDSALYLCASSLRRTETQYFGPGTRLLVL.

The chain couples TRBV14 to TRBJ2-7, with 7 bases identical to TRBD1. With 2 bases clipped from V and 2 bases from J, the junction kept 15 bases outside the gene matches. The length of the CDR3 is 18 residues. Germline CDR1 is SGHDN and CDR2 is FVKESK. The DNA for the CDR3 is TGTGCCAGCAGCCAAAATAACCGGGACAGAACCATAACCTACGAGCAGTACTTC. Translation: CASSQNNRDRTITYEQYF.

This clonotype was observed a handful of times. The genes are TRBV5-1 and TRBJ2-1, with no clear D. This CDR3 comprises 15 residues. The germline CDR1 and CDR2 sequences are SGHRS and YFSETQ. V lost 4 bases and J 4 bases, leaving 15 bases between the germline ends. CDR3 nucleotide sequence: TGCGCCAGCAGCCGAACCCCGGATCTATACAATGAGCAGTTCTTC. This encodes CASSRTPDLYNEQFF.

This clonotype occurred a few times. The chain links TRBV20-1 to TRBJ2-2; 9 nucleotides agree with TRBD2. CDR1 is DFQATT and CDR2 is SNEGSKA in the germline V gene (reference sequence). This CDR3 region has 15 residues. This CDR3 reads CAWGGRALDTGELFF. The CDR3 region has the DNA TGCGCTTGGGGCGGGAGGGCCCTTGACACCGGGGAGCTGTTTTTT.

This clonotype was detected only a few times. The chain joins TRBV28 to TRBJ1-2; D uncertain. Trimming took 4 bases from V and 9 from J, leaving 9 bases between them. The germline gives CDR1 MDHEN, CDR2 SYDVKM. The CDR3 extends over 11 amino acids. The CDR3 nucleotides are TGTGCCAGCAGTTCGGCGGCGAGCTACACCTTC. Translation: CASSSAASYTF.

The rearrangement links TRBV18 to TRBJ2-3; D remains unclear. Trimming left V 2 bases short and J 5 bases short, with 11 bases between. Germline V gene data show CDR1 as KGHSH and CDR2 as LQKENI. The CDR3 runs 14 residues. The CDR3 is CASSPDFPRDTQYF. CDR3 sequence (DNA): TGTGCCAGCTCACCAGACTTTCCACGAGATACGCAGTATTTT.

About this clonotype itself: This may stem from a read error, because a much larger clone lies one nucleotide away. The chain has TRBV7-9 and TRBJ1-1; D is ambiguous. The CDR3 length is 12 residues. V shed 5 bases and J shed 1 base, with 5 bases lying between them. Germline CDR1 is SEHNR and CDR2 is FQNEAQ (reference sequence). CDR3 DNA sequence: TGTGCCAGCAGCCAACCGAACACTGAAGCTTTCTTT. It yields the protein CASSQPNTEAFF.

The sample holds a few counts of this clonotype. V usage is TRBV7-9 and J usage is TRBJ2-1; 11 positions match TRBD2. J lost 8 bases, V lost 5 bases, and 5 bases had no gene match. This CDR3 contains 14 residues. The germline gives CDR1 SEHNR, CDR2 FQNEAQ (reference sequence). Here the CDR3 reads CASSRLAGFDEQFF. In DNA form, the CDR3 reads TGTGCCAGCAGCCGACTAGCGGGATTCGATGAGCAGTTCTTC.